This passage covers 26 T cell receptor beta chains from one sample sequenced in a study of blood T cell repertoires in COVID-19 (dated by TCRdb to the early 2020s). The receptor library was made with the immunoSEQ multiplex PCR assay. TCRdb took this table from immuneACCESS and kept in-frame rearrangements with V and J called. Such tables lack part of the clones; where checked against another copy, unresolved V genes explain under half of the gap, and the rest is unexplained. The sample has about 140,000 clones on record, 87% of them singletons. About 11% of the sample goes to the ten largest clones. Material for sequencing was PBMCs or T cells enriched from blood (not recorded which). These receptors came from a man in his fifties or sixties who had recovered from COVID-19.

V usage is TRBV7-7 and J usage is TRBJ1-6, with D unclear. Germline loops: CDR1 SSHAT, CDR2 FNYEAQ (reference sequence). This CDR3 has 14 residues. V was cut by 5 bases and J by 7 bases, with 12 bases left in between. The CDR3 sequence is CASSPPRKNSPLHF. The CDR3 coding sequence is TGTGCCAGCAGCCCCCCGAGGAAGAATTCACCCCTCCACTTT.

This clone has a handful of counts. This chain joins TRBV30 and TRBJ1-2; D unclear. This CDR3 has 12 residues. The germline V gene has CDR1 GTSNPN and CDR2 SVGIG (reference sequence). With 0 bases removed from V and 4 bases from J, the gap between germline ends came to 6 bases. CDR3 bases: TGTGCCTGGAGTGTATCCGTCTATGGCTACACCTTC. It is translated as CAWSVSVYGYTF. The complete variable domain, with remaining parts taken from reference TRBV30 and TRBJ1-2, reads SQTIHQWPATLVQPVGSPLSLECTVEGTSNPNLYWYRQAAGRGLQLLFYSVGIGQISSEVPQNLSASRPQDRQFILSSKKLLLSDSGFYLCAWSVSVYGYTFGSGTRLTVV.

The rearrangement joins TRBV14 to TRBJ1-1; D remains unclear. V was clipped by 4 bases and J by 4 bases, with 13 bases between them. Germline values: CDR1 SGHDN, CDR2 FVKESK. This CDR3 region has 14 residues. CDR3 loop: CASSPTTRVTEAFF. The CDR3, as DNA: TGTGCCAGCAGCCCCACGACGAGGGTCACTGAAGCTTTCTTT.

The V call is TRBV5-6, the J call TRBJ2-7; D perhaps matches TRBD1 (6 bases). The CDR3 has 15 amino acids. V was trimmed by 2 bases and J by 2 bases, leaving 14 bases between them. CDR1 and CDR2 from the germline V gene are SGHDT and YYEEEE. The CDR3 DNA follows: TGTGCCAGCAGCTTTATCCGGACAGCCCCCTACGAGCAGTACTTC. Translation: CASSFIRTAPYEQYF.

This chain joins TRBV30 and TRBJ1-2, with 7 bases that match TRBD1. After removal of 2 bases from V and 5 bases from J, the junction contained 8 bases not matched to a gene. The length of the CDR3 is 14 residues. Germline CDR1 and CDR2: GTSNPN and SVGIG (reference sequence). CDR3 in DNA: TGTGCCTGGAGTAGGGACAGCTTATCGTATGGCTACACCTTC. Residues: CAWSRDSLSYGYTF.

This chain links TRBV13 with TRBJ2-1, with D perhaps TRBD2 (6 bases). Germline CDR1 is PRHDT and CDR2 is FYEKMQ (reference sequence). The V gene lost 3 bases and the J gene lost 15 bases, with 18 bases spanning the gap. The CDR3 totals 13 residues. The CDR3 reads CASSFGGTPLGFF. The CDR3 coding sequence is TGTGCCAGCAGCTTTGGCGGGACGCCCCTAGGGTTCTTC.

The J gene is TRBJ2-1, the V gene TRBV2; TRBD1 matches 8 bases. J gave up 9 bases and V 0 bases, and 7 bases lay outside the gene matches. Per the germline V gene, CDR1 is SNHLY and CDR2 is FYNNEI. The CDR3 extends over 15 amino acids. The DNA for the CDR3 is TGTGCCAGCAGTGAAGCACGAACAGGGGGAACTGAGCAGTTCTTC. It codes for CASSEARTGGTEQFF.

This chain links TRBV2 with TRBJ2-5, with 7 bases identical to TRBD2. The trim removed 8 bases at V and 5 bases at J, leaving 8 bases unmatched. The CDR3 is made up of 13 amino acids. Germline V gives CDR1 SNHLY, CDR2 FYNNEI. This CDR3 reads CASGAGVRETQYF. In DNA form, the CDR3 reads TGTGCCAGCGGTGCGGGAGTGAGGGAGACCCAGTACTTC.

The rearrangement uses TRBV7-9 and TRBJ1-2; D is uncertain. The V and J ends lost 1 base and 7 bases respectively, with 16 bases between them. CDR3 size: 15 residues. Per the germline V gene, CDR1 is SEHNR and CDR2 is FQNEAQ (reference sequence). CDR3 protein: CASSLGGATTGGYTF. The CDR3 nucleotides are TGTGCCAGCAGCTTAGGCGGCGCTACGACGGGTGGCTACACCTTC.

The chain carries TRBV5-8 and TRBJ2-3; D perhaps matches TRBD1 (5 bases). CDR3 length: 15 amino acids. The V gene lost 4 bases and the J gene lost 2 bases, with 14 bases spanning the gap. Per germline, CDR1 SGHTS and CDR2 YDEGEE. DNA of the CDR3: TGTGCCAGCAGCCCCCGACAGATAAACACAGATACGCAGTATTTT. It codes for CASSPRQINTDTQYF.

The chain links TRBV28 to TRBJ1-5; 9 bases match TRBD1. V was clipped by 5 bases and J by 3 bases; unmatched bases: 8. CDR3 length: 16 residues. Germline CDR1 reads MDHEN; CDR2 reads SYDVKM. The CDR3 bases are TGTGCCAGCAGTCTCACGGGACAGGGACACAATCAGCCCCAGCATTTT. Protein sequence: CASSLTGQGHNQPQHF.

The gene calls are TRBV21-1 and TRBJ2-7; the table's D call, TRBD1, was not checked against the DNA. TRBV21-1 is termed a pseudogene. The CDR3 spans 14 residues. The CDR3: CASVRTGDQEEQYF. The DNA for the CDR3 is TGTGCCAGCGTAAGGACAGGTGATCAGGAAGAGCAGTACTTC.

This sequence joins TRBV27 and TRBJ1-2, with 10 nucleotides matching TRBD1. J gave up 4 bases and V 5 bases, and 10 bases lay outside the gene matches. Germline CDR1 MNHEY, CDR2 SMNVEV (reference sequence). The length of the CDR3 is 16 residues. The CDR3 DNA reads TGTGCCAGCAGTCCATCGACAGGGGGCGTAAGCTATGGCTACACCTTC. Its protein is CASSPSTGGVSYGYTF.

V usage is TRBV25-1 and J usage is TRBJ1-5, with D tentatively TRBD1 (5 bases). V lost 1 base and J lost 4, with 8 bases in between. Germline V gene lookup returns CDR1 MGHDK and CDR2 SYGVNS. The CDR3 length is 14 residues. The CDR3 nucleotides are TGTGCCAGCAGTGAATGGGGCCGAAATCAGCCCCAGCATTTT. Translating it yields CASSEWGRNQPQHF.

This clone was counted a single time. The chain links TRBV7-9 to TRBJ2-7, with 7 bases matching TRBD1. Trimming at V came to 6 bases and at J to 3 bases, leaving 5 bases not matched to a gene. Germline V lookup: CDR1 SEHNR, CDR2 FQNEAQ (reference sequence). This CDR3 region has 13 residues. CDR3 bases: TGTGCCAGCAGGGCCGGGACAGACTACGAGCAGTACTTC. This codes for CASRAGTDYEQYF.

The chain combines TRBV6-5 with TRBJ1-4, with TRBD1 identical over 12 bases. Unmatched junction bases numbered 5, after V lost 5 bases and J lost 10 bases. Per the germline V gene, CDR1 is MNHEY and CDR2 is SVGAGI. CDR3 length equals 14 residues. The CDR3 reads CASSTGTGGGKLFF. The CDR3 DNA is TGTGCCAGCAGTACCGGGACAGGGGGCGGAAAACTGTTTTTT.

The chain is built from TRBV15 and TRBJ2-2; the match to TRBD2 covers 7 bases. CDR3 length equals 13 residues. The V gene end was trimmed by 8 bases and the J gene end by 4 bases; junction bases not matched to a gene: 4. In germline, CDR1 is LNHNV, CDR2 YYDKDF (reference sequence). The CDR3 sequence is CATRTGGTGELFF. The CDR3 DNA reads TGTGCCACCCGAACGGGGGGCACCGGGGAGCTGTTTTTT.

This chain uses TRBV11-2 with TRBJ2-6; 9 positions match TRBD1. The germline CDR1 and CDR2 sequences are SGHAT and FQNNGV. Trimming cost V 4 bases and J 1 base; bases outside gene matches: 11. This CDR3 region has 19 residues. CDR3 in amino acids: CASSSMAGTGTSGANVLTF. The CDR3 DNA is TGTGCCAGCAGCTCGATGGCCGGGACAGGGACTTCTGGGGCCAACGTCCTGACTTTC.

The chain joins TRBV5-8 to TRBJ1-1, with 7 bases matching TRBD1. Germline V gives CDR1 SGHTS, CDR2 YDEGEE. V gave up 4 bases and J gave up 1 base; unmatched junction bases: 1. The CDR3 length is 13 residues. The CDR3 nucleotides read TGTGCCAGCAGCCGGACAGGGAACACTGAAGCTTTCTTT. It is translated as CASSRTGNTEAFF.

The rearrangement uses TRBV28 and TRBJ2-7, with a possible D match to TRBD2 (6 bases). CDR3 length: 14 residues. Germline CDR1 MDHEN, CDR2 SYDVKM. V lost 3 bases and J 3 bases, leaving 12 bases between the germline ends. The CDR3 DNA sequence: TGTGCCAGCAGTTTTGGCGGGGCTCACTACGAGCAGTACTTC. Translated, it gives CASSFGGAHYEQYF.

The rearrangement joins TRBV19 to TRBJ2-3; 9 nucleotides line up with TRBD2. Trimming took 6 bases from V and 8 from J; bases not matched to a gene: 9. Per the germline V gene, CDR1 is LNHDA and CDR2 is SQIVND (reference sequence). This CDR3 has 14 amino acids. CDR3 amino acids: CASRASGALGTQYF. CDR3 coding DNA: TGTGCCAGTAGGGCTAGCGGGGCCTTGGGTACGCAGTATTTT.

This clone was detected a few times. The rearrangement uses TRBV5-5 and TRBJ2-5; the D gene is possibly TRBD1 (6 bases). Germline V gives CDR1 SGHKS, CDR2 YYEKEE (reference sequence). This CDR3 spans 15 amino acids. V was trimmed by 4 bases and J by 2 bases, leaving 15 bases between them. The CDR3 protein is CASSLTGTNQETQYF. The CDR3 region has the DNA TGTGCCAGCAGCCTTACCGGGACAAATCAAGAGACCCAGTACTTC. Variable domain in full (rest from reference TRBV5-5 and TRBJ2-5): DAGVTQSPTHLIKTRGQQVTLRCSPISGHKSVSWYQQVLGQGPQFIFQYYEKEERGRGNFPDRFSARQFPNYSSELNVNALLLGDSALYLCASSLTGTNQETQYFGPGTRLLVL.

The chain links TRBV7-8 to TRBJ1-3, with a weak D call TRBD1 (5 bases). The germline CDR1 and CDR2 sequences are SGHVS and FQNEAQ. Between the trimmed V and J ends, which lost 0 bases and 8 bases, there was a span of 14 bases. The CDR3 totals 15 residues. DNA of the CDR3: TGTGCCAGCAGCTTAGCACAGGCTTCTAAAGACACCATATATTTT. It is translated as CASSLAQASKDTIYF.

The chain has TRBV28 and TRBJ1-4; D is ambiguous. V was trimmed by 6 bases and J by 4 bases, leaving 15 bases between them. The germline CDR1 and CDR2 sequences are MDHEN and SYDVKM. The length of the CDR3 is 15 residues. CDR3 amino acids: CASRSRRGFNEKLFF. The CDR3 DNA follows: TGTGCCAGCAGGTCGAGACGAGGGTTTAATGAAAAACTGTTTTTT.

The chain joins TRBV7-9 to TRBJ1-6, with TRBD1 as a possible D gene (6 bases). The germline V gene has CDR1 SEHNR and CDR2 FQNEAQ (reference sequence). The CDR3 is made up of 12 amino acids. Trimming took 5 bases from V and 13 from J, leaving 12 bases between them. CDR3 residues: CASSAGGQPLHF. CDR3 DNA sequence: TGTGCCAGCAGCGCCGGAGGACAGCCCCTCCACTTT.

This rearrangement joins TRBV2 to TRBJ2-1; 13 bases match TRBD2. Per germline, CDR1 SNHLY and CDR2 FYNNEI. CDR3 size: 19 residues. V trimming: 7 bases; J trimming: 4 bases; junction bases outside the gene matches: 16. The CDR3 loop reads CASTTPGTSGMRGYNEQFF. CDR3 DNA: TGTGCCAGCACCACGCCCGGGACTAGCGGGATGAGGGGATACAATGAGCAGTTCTTC.